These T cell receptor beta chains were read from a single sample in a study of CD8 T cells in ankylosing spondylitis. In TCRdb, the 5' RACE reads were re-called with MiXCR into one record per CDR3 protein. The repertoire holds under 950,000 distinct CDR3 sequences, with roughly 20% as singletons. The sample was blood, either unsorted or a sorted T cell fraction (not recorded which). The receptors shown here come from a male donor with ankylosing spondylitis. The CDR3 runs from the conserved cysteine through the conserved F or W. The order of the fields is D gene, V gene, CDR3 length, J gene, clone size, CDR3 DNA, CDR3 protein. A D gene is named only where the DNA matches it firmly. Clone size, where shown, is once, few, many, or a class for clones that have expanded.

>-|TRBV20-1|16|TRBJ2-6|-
TGCAGTGCTAGAGTCGAAGGCTCCTCTGGGGCCAACGTCCTGACTTTC
CSARVEGSSGANVLTF
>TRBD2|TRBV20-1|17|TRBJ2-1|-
TGCAGTGCCCGAGGACTAGCAAATCGGAGCTCCTACAATGAGCAGTTCTTC
CSARGLANRSSYNEQFF
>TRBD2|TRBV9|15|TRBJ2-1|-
TGTGCCAGCAGCGTACAAAGGACTAGCGGCAATGAGCAGTTCTTC
CASSVQRTSGNEQFF
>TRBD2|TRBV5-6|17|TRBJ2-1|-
TGTGCCAGCAGCCGCCCCCGACTAGCGGGAGGGCCGAATGAGCAGTTCTTC
CASSRPRLAGGPNEQFF
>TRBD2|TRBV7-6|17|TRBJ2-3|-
TGTGCCAGCAGCTTAGTCGGAGCGGGGGCCCACACAGATACGCAGTATTTT
CASSLVGAGAHTDTQYF
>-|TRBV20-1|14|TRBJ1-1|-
TGCAGTGCTCCAACAGGGAGCTGGAACACTGAAGCTTTCTTT
CSAPTGSWNTEAFF
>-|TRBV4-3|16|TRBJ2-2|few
TGCGCCAGCAGCCAAGAGAACGGGGTAAACACCGGGGAGCTGTTTTTT
CASSQENGVNTGELFF
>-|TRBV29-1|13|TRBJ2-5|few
TGCAGCGTCCTCCATCAGGGAGGAGAGACCCAGTACTTC
CSVLHQGGETQYF
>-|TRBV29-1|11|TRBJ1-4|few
TGCAGCGTTGGAACTAATGAAAAACTGTTTTTT
CSVGTNEKLFF
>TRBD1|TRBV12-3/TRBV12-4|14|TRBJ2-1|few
TGTGCCAGCAGTGACAGGGACAAGGACAATGAGCAGTTCTTC
CASSDRDKDNEQFF
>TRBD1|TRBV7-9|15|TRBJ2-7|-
TGTGCCAGCAGCTTAGCGGGACAGGGAGACTACGAGCAGTACTTC
CASSLAGQGDYEQYF
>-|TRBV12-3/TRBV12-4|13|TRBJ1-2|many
TGTGCCAGCAGCGTACGGGAAAACTATGGCTACACCTTC
CASSVRENYGYTF
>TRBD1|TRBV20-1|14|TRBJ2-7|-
TGCAGTGCCAGGGACAGGGATGGACTCTACGAGCAGTACTTC
CSARDRDGLYEQYF
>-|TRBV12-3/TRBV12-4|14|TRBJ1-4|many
TGTGCCAGCAGTTCGGGGGCAACTAATGAAAAACTGTTTTTT
CASSSGATNEKLFF
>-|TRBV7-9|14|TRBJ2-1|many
TGTGCCAGCAGCTTAGGGTCGGGATTCGATGAGCAGTTCTTC
CASSLGSGFDEQFF
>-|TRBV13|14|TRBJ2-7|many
TGTGCCAGCAGCGCGGGACTGGCCTCCTACGAGCAGTACTTC
CASSAGLASYEQYF
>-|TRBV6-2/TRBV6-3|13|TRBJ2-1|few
TGTGCCAGCAGTTACTCGACGAGGGAAGAGCAGTTCTTC
CASSYSTREEQFF
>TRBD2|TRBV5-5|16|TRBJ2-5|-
TGTGCCAGCAGCCCCGGGTGGGCTAGCGGTCAAGAGACCCAGTACTTC
CASSPGWASGQETQYF
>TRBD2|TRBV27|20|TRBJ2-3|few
TGTGCCAGCAGTCTACTACCGGGACTAGCTGTCCCCCACGTCACAGATACGCAGTATTTT
CASSLLPGLAVPHVTDTQYF
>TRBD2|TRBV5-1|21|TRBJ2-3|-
TGCGCCAGCAGCTTGGGACTAGCGGGTACAGCAGGGTTACGAGAGAGGGATACGCAGTATTTT
CASSLGLAGTAGLRERDTQYF
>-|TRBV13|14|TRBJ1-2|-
TGTGCCAGCAGCCCCGACGGGGTGAACTATGGCTACACCTTC
CASSPDGVNYGYTF
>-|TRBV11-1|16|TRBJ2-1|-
TGTGCCAGCAGCTTTGGGTCAGGGGAGGGTAAAGATGAGCAGTTCTTC
CASSFGSGEGKDEQFF
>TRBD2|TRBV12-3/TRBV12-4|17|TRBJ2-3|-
TGTGCCAGCAGTACCGACCGACTAGCGGGGGGGACAGATACGCAGTATTTT
CASSTDRLAGGTDTQYF
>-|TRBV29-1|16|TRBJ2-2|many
TGCAGCGTTGAAGTGCGGGGACGGCCGAACACCGGGGAGCTGTTTTTT
CSVEVRGRPNTGELFF
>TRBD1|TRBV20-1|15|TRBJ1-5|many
TGCAGTGCTAGTCCGGGACAGAATTTTGGTCAGCCCCAGCATTTT
CSASPGQNFGQPQHF
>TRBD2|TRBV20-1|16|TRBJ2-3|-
TGCAGTGCCCGAAAAGGCGGGGGACGATACACAGATACGCAGTATTTT
CSARKGGGRYTDTQYF
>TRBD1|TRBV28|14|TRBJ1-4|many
TGTGCCAGCAGCAAGGGACAGGGGAATGAAAAACTGTTTTTT
CASSKGQGNEKLFF
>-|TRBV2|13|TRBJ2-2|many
TGTGCCAGCAGTGAAAGGGCAGCCGGGGAGCTGTTTTTT
CASSERAAGELFF
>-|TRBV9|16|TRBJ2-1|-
TGTGCCAGCAGCGTAGGGAACGGGGGCTCCTACAATGAGCAGTTCTTC
CASSVGNGGSYNEQFF
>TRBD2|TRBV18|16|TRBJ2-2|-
TGTGCCAGCTCCCCCTTAGCGGGAGTTAACACCGGGGAGCTGTTTTTT
CASSPLAGVNTGELFF
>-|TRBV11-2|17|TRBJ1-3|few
TGTGCCAGCAGCTTAATTGGGGGGAAGCCATCTGGAAACACCATATATTTT
CASSLIGGKPSGNTIYF
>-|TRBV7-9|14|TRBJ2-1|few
TGTGCCAGCAGACCAGGGACGGCTTACAATGAGCAGTTCTTC
CASRPGTAYNEQFF
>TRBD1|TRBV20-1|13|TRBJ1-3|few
TGCAGTGCCCTGACAGGGACTGGAAACACCATATATTTT
CSALTGTGNTIYF
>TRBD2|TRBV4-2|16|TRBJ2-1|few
TGTGCCAGCAGCCACCCTAGCGGGAGCCCCTACAATGAGCAGTTCTTC
CASSHPSGSPYNEQFF
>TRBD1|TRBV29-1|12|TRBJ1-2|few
TGCAGCGCCAGACAGGGGTTAAGTGGCTACACCTTC
CSARQGLSGYTF
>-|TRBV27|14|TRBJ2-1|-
TGTGCCAGCAGTTTATGGGGGGCGAACAATGAGCAGTTCTTC
CASSLWGANNEQFF
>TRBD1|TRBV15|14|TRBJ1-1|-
TGTGCCATCAAGGGGGCAGACCAGAACACTGAAGCTTTCTTT
CAIKGADQNTEAFF
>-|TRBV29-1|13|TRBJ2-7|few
TGCAGCGTTGTTTTCGGTCTTCTCTACGAGCAGTACTTC
CSVVFGLLYEQYF
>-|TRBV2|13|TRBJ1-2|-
TGTGCCAGCAGTGAAGTTAGGAGCTATGGCTACACCTTC
CASSEVRSYGYTF
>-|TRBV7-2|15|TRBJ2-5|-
TGTGCCAGCAGCTTAGGGGGGAATCTGCGAGAGACCCAGTACTTC
CASSLGGNLRETQYF
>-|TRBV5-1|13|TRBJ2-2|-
TGCGCCAGCAGCTCAGGGGTGGCCGGGGAGCTGTTTTTT
CASSSGVAGELFF